This TCR beta chain was sequenced during a study of OX40 agonist ivuxolimab in advanced cancers. Study-wide background: At doses from 0.01 to 10 mg/kg, patients were given intravenous ivuxolimab every 2 weeks. Melanoma, hepatocellular carcinoma, head and neck or renal cell cancer occurred in dose-escalation patients. Study-level points and caveats: The study observed clonal expansion of CD4+ and CD8+ blood T cells by week 6 at 0.1 to 3.0 mg/kg. On average, CD8+ T cells showed a greater number of expanded clones than CD4+.

To note about this clone: No antigen is known for it.

The data were produced by immunoSEQ multiplex PCR, yet TCRdb's version contains in-frame clones alone and is incomplete. The sample has tens of thousands of clones, about 86% seen once. The ends were cut back, 0 bases at V and 9 bases at J, with 10 bases in the middle. CDR3 length: 13 amino acids. CDR1 is SGHTS, CDR2 YDEGEE, per germline. This TCR was sampled from an adult with an advanced solid tumor such as melanoma, head and neck, liver or kidney cancer. The rearrangement uses TRBV5-8 and TRBJ2-4; perhaps TRBD2 as D (5 bases). This specimen consisted of CD4+ or CD8+ T cells sorted from blood, obtained in a trial of the OX40 agonist ivuxolimab. The CDR3 here is CASSLDVEVIQYF. The CDR3 DNA is TGTGCCAGCAGCTTGGACGTGGAGGTCATTCAGTACTTC.